The 19 T cell receptor beta chains below come from one sample, sequenced in a study of blood T cell repertoires in COVID-19. The method was immunoSEQ multiplex PCR; TCRdb's version includes in-frame clones alone and lacks a portion of them. The table has some 340,000 clones, over 70% seen once. Sequenced material: peripheral blood. Receptors were obtained from a man aged 30 to 45 with active or convalescent COVID-19.

This clone was picked up a small number of times. The V call is TRBV5-6, the J call TRBJ1-2, with TRBD1 as a possible D gene (6 bases). V gave up 0 bases and J gave up 4 bases, with 7 bases separating them. Germline loops: CDR1 SGHDT, CDR2 YYEEEE. The CDR3 covers 13 residues. The CDR3 reads CASSLGQVYGYTF. The CDR3 DNA is TGTGCCAGCAGCTTGGGACAGGTCTATGGCTACACCTTC.

V is TRBV7-9 and J is TRBJ2-7, with a weak D call TRBD2 (6 bases). Per germline, CDR1 SEHNR and CDR2 FQNEAQ (reference sequence). The ends were cut back, 1 base at V and 7 bases at J, with 11 bases in the middle. The CDR3 is 13 amino acids. CDR3 sequence reads: CASSLGGTLEQYF. As DNA, the CDR3 is TGTGCCAGCAGCTTAGGTGGGACTTTGGAGCAGTACTTC.

The chain joins TRBV15 to TRBJ1-5, with D unresolved. V lost 8 bases, J lost 2 bases, and 10 bases lay in between. The CDR3 length is 13 residues. Germline CDR1 and CDR2: LNHNV and YYDKDF (reference sequence). This CDR3 reads CATELVGNQPQHF. CDR3 DNA: TGTGCCACCGAACTTGTCGGCAATCAGCCCCAGCATTTT.

The chain uses TRBV19 and TRBJ2-5; possibly TRBD2 for D (5 bases). The CDR3 totals 13 residues. The V gene lost 6 bases and the J gene lost 4 bases, with 12 bases spanning the gap. Germline V gives CDR1 LNHDA, CDR2 SQIVND (reference sequence). The CDR3 region is CASRGSLGETQYF. The CDR3 DNA reads as TGTGCCAGTAGAGGGAGTCTCGGAGAGACCCAGTACTTC.

The chain joins TRBV2 to TRBJ2-1; 7 bases match TRBD2. V shed 8 bases and J 4 bases; nucleotides not matched to a gene: 11. Germline V gene data show CDR1 as SNHLY and CDR2 as FYNNEI. This CDR3 is built from 15 residues. CDR3 amino acids: CASRYEGLLYNEQFF. In DNA, the CDR3 is TGTGCCAGCCGGTACGAGGGACTACTTTACAATGAGCAGTTCTTC.

The rearrangement links TRBV12-3 or TRBV12-4 to TRBJ2-1; maybe TRBD2 (5 bases). This CDR3 has 11 amino acids. With 6 bases removed from V and 15 bases from J, the gap between germline ends came to 15 bases. CDR3 sequence (DNA): TGTGCCAGCAGCGTCAGCGGTAGACCGTTCTTC. This gives the protein CASSVSGRPFF.

On this clone itself: Mismatch with germline at one junction end may stem from a read error. J is TRBJ2-5 and V is TRBV7-3; 8 bases agree with TRBD2. Germline CDR1 reads SGHTA; CDR2 reads FQGTGA. This CDR3 has 15 amino acids. CDR3 in amino acids: CASSPRLARQEAQYF. In DNA, the CDR3 is TGTGCCAGCAGCCCAAGACTAGCGCGTCAAGAGGCCCAGTACTTC.

The J gene is TRBJ1-1, the V gene TRBV7-3; a possible D gene is TRBD1 (6 bases). Trimming stripped 1 base from V and 5 bases from J, with 14 bases between. This CDR3 contains 15 residues. Germline CDR1 and CDR2: SGHTA and FQGTGA. CDR3 nucleotide sequence: TGTGCCAGCAGCTTAAACGGGGGGGCGAGGACTGAAGCTTTCTTT. It specifies CASSLNGGARTEAFF.

The chain employs TRBV18 and TRBJ2-5; D is perhaps TRBD2 (5 bases). Trimming stripped 1 base from V and 2 bases from J, with 11 bases between. The CDR3 totals 15 residues. The germline V gene has CDR1 KGHSH and CDR2 LQKENI. Here the CDR3 DNA reads TGTGCCAGCTCACCACGGCAGCGGATACAAGAGACCCAGTACTTC. This encodes CASSPRQRIQETQYF.

This sequence joins TRBV6-5 and TRBJ1-5, with D possibly TRBD1 on 6 matching bases. CDR3 length: 14 residues. CDR1 is MNHEY and CDR2 is SVGAGI in the germline V gene. Deletions cut 8 bases from V and 5 bases from J, with 16 bases between. CDR3 sequence (DNA): TGTGCCAGCCTTCCGGCGGGGGGCTATCAGCCCCAGCATTTT. This gives the protein CASLPAGGYQPQHF.

V and J are TRBV3-1 (or the pseudogene TRBV3-2) and TRBJ2-2; possibly TRBD2 for D (6 bases). The germline gives CDR1 LGHDT, CDR2 YNNKEL (reference sequence). V gave up 4 bases and J gave up 3 bases, with 12 bases separating them. The CDR3 totals 15 residues. The CDR3, as DNA: TGTGCCAGCAGCCCCTGGGAGGCCCACACCGGGGAGCTGTTTTTT. Amino acid sequence: CASSPWEAHTGELFF.

The rearrangement joins TRBV29-1 to TRBJ2-3; 10 bases align to TRBD2. The CDR3 spans 15 residues. V lost 4 bases, J lost 1 base, and 5 bases stayed unmatched. Germline values: CDR1 SQVTM, CDR2 ANQGSEA. CDR3 DNA sequence: TGCAGCGTTGGTGGGGGGACTAGCGGCACAGATACGCAGTATTTT. Translating gives CSVGGGTSGTDTQYF.

This chain connects TRBV23-1 to TRBJ2-5; 7 nucleotides line up with TRBD1. TRBV23-1 falls under the ORF class, with uncertain function. The CDR3 contains 16 residues. The ends lost 8 bases at V and 0 bases at J; junction bases unmatched: 12. CDR3: CASAYRGPRNQETQYF. In DNA form, the CDR3 reads TGCGCCAGCGCCTACAGGGGACCGAGGAACCAAGAGACCCAGTACTTC.

The genes are TRBV7-3 and TRBJ2-2, with TRBD1 matching over 11 bases. V shed 7 bases and J 4 bases; nucleotides not matched to a gene: 5. The V gene's germline CDR1 is SGHTA and CDR2 FQGTGA. The CDR3 totals 15 residues. For the CDR3, the DNA is TGTGCCAGCACCTCCGGGACAGGGGGCACCGGGGAGCTGTTTTTT. It codes for CASTSGTGGTGELFF.

The chain combines TRBV28 with TRBJ1-3; D is ambiguous. Trimming took off 2 bases at V and 8 bases at J, with 10 bases between the two ends. This CDR3 contains 13 residues. CDR1 is MDHEN, CDR2 SYDVKM, per germline. Written as DNA, the CDR3 is TGTGCCAGCAGTTTAGCGGAGGAGGACACCATATATTTT. As protein: CASSLAEEDTIYF.

This chain joins TRBV7-9 and TRBJ2-1; D not certain. The V end was cut by 1 base, the J end by 15 bases, with 13 bases between. Germline loops: CDR1 SEHNR, CDR2 FQNEAQ (reference sequence). The length of the CDR3 is 12 residues. The CDR3 nucleotides read TGTGCCAGCAGCTTAGTACTGTGGGCACCGTTCTTC. It is translated as CASSLVLWAPFF.

The chain is built from TRBV24-1 and TRBJ2-1; D is unclear. The CDR3 totals 11 residues. V lost 7 bases, J lost 6 bases, and 6 bases lay in between. Germline loops: CDR1 KGHDR, CDR2 SFDVKD. The DNA for the CDR3 is TGTGCCACCAGGGGCTTCAATGAGCAGTTCTTC. This sequence encodes CATRGFNEQFF.

The J gene is TRBJ2-1, the V gene TRBV5-1, with 10 bases lining up with TRBD2. The CDR3 length is 14 residues. Looked up from germline, CDR1 is SGHRS and CDR2 is YFSETQ. Trimming took 4 bases from V and 10 from J; bases not matched to a gene: 8. The CDR3 DNA follows: TGCGCCAGCAGCACGTGGACTAGCGGCGGGGAGCAGTTCTTC. Protein: CASSTWTSGGEQFF. Filled out from reference TRBV5-1 and TRBJ2-1, the complete variable domain reads KAGVTQTPRYLIKTRGQQVTLSCSPISGHRSVSWYQQTPGQGLQFLFEYFSETQRNKGNFPGRFSGRQFSNSRSEMNVSTLELGDSALYLCASSTWTSGGEQFFGPGTRLTVL.

The V gene is TRBV2, the J gene TRBJ2-5, with no clear D. Germline CDR1 is SNHLY and CDR2 is FYNNEI. This CDR3 spans 13 amino acids. Trimming took off 1 base at V and 4 bases at J, with 7 bases between the two ends. The chain's CDR3 is CASSEGGLETQYF. The CDR3 nucleotides read TGTGCCAGCAGTGAAGGTGGCCTAGAGACCCAGTACTTC.